This is a list of T cell receptor beta chains from one sample in a study of T-cell reconstitution after alpha-beta-depleted transplantation in children. TCRdb re-derived calls from the PCR reads in MiXCR, one entry per CDR3 protein. The sample holds around 440,000 distinct CDR3 sequences; under 20% are singletons and the top ten take around 30%. The source material was PBMCs, mostly from graft donor cells, sampled 360 days after TCRalphabeta/CD19-depleted stem cell transplant. The receptors were gathered from a boy younger than two who had a stem cell transplant for Wiskott-Aldrich syndrome, so the T cells may come from the graft donor. The CDR3 runs from the conserved cysteine through the conserved F or W. The D gene is left open where the match is weak. Expanded clones get a size class; other rows say once, few or many, or leave the size out.

>TRBD1|NA|TRBJ2-1|TRBV5-1
CASSLGQGSLLHEQFF
TGCGCCAGCAGCTTGGGACAGGGATCGCTCTTGCATGAGCAGTTCTTC
>NA|NA|TRBJ1-5|TRBV12-3/TRBV12-4
CASSFDSGYSNQPQHF
TGTGCCAGCAGTTTCGATTCGGGGTATAGCAATCAGCCCCAGCATTTT
>NA|NA|TRBJ2-1|TRBV20-1
CSARGVDYYNEQFF
TGCAGTGCTAGAGGGGTGGACTACTACAATGAGCAGTTCTTC
>NA|few|TRBJ2-2|TRBV10-3
CAISVRQVQGTGGELFF
TGTGCCATCAGTGTCCGGCAAGTACAGGGAACGGGCGGGGAGCTGTTTTTT
>NA|NA|TRBJ2-1|TRBV6-2/TRBV6-3
CASSYSRTKPQGSRSYNEQFF
TGTGCCAGCAGTTACTCGAGAACTAAGCCGCAGGGTAGCCGCTCCTACAATGAGCAGTTCTTC
>NA|few|TRBJ2-7|TRBV10-2
CASSRVGQFYEQYF
TGCGCCAGCAGTCGAGTAGGGCAGTTCTACGAGCAGTACTTC
>NA|few|TRBJ1-1|TRBV29-1
CSVERRGSNTEAFF
TGCAGCGTTGAACGTAGGGGGTCGAACACTGAAGCTTTCTTT
>NA|many|TRBJ2-2|TRBV5-1
CASSLGHATGELFF
TGCGCCAGCAGCTTGGGGCACGCCACCGGGGAGCTGTTTTTT
>TRBD2|NA|TRBJ2-3|TRBV5-1
CASSLVLAILDTQYF
TGCGCCAGCAGCTTGGTACTAGCGATCCTGGATACGCAGTATTTT
>NA|NA|TRBJ1-6|TRBV2
CASSVLRDNSPLHF
TGTGCCAGCAGTGTGCTGAGAGATAATTCACCCCTCCACTTT
>NA|few|TRBJ1-6|TRBV6-5
CASSYSWLRGSPLHF
TGTGCCAGCAGTTACTCCTGGCTGAGAGGATCACCCCTCCACTTT
>NA|few|TRBJ2-1|TRBV2
CASSEFWNEQFF
TGTGCCAGCAGTGAATTCTGGAATGAGCAGTTCTTC
>NA|NA|TRBJ1-5|TRBV7-8
CASSLIGSKQPQHF
TGTGCCAGCAGCTTAATAGGGTCTAAGCAGCCCCAGCATTTT
>TRBD2|NA|TRBJ2-1|TRBV11-3
CASSLSGTSGSRNEQFF
TGTGCCAGCAGCTTATCGGGTACTAGCGGGAGTAGGAATGAGCAGTTCTTC
>NA|once|TRBJ2-6|TRBV3-1
CASSQSHPFSGANVLTF
TGTGCCAGCAGCCAATCCCACCCTTTCTCTGGGGCCAACGTCCTGACTTTC
>TRBD2|few|TRBJ2-1|TRBV15
CATSGLLGTSGRWNEQFF
TGTGCCACCAGCGGTCTACTAGGGACTAGCGGGAGGTGGAATGAGCAGTTCTTC
>NA|NA|TRBJ2-5|TRBV30
CAWSMLHQETQYF
TGTGCCTGGAGTATGTTACACCAAGAGACCCAGTACTTC
>NA|few|TRBJ2-1|TRBV7-9
CASSLNQGSLLEQFF
TGTGCCAGCAGCTTAAACCAGGGGTCATTACTTGAGCAGTTCTTC
>TRBD1|NA|TRBJ1-1|TRBV29-1
CSVWDRATEAFF
TGCAGCGTGTGGGACAGGGCCACTGAAGCTTTCTTT
>TRBD1|NA|TRBJ2-1|TRBV5-1
CASSLGQGVYEQFF
TGCGCCAGCAGCTTGGGACAGGGGGTCTATGAGCAGTTCTTC
>TRBD1|few|TRBJ2-3|TRBV5-1
CASSSTPDRGDTDTQYF
TGCGCCAGCAGCAGTACACCCGACAGGGGGGACACAGATACGCAGTATTTT
>NA|NA|TRBJ2-5|TRBV20-1
CSWEDPHKETQYF
TGCAGTTGGGAGGACCCGCATAAAGAGACCCAGTACTTC
>NA|NA|TRBJ1-1|TRBV7-2
CASSLVGVPPSEAFF
TGTGCCAGCAGCTTAGTCGGGGTCCCTCCCTCTGAAGCTTTCTTT
>TRBD2|few|TRBJ2-7|TRBV5-1
CASSLGILAGATTYEQYF
TGCGCCAGCAGCTTGGGGATCCTAGCGGGGGCCACTACCTACGAGCAGTACTTC
>TRBD1|NA|TRBJ1-5|TRBV10-3
CAISEPRTGDSNQPQHF
TGTGCCATCAGTGAGCCACGGACAGGGGATAGCAATCAGCCCCAGCATTTT
>NA|few|TRBJ2-7|TRBV12-3/TRBV12-4
CASSLYVRENYEQYF
TGTGCCAGCAGTTTATATGTCAGGGAGAACTACGAGCAGTACTTC
>NA|NA|TRBJ2-7|TRBV5-1
CASSLERAASSYEQYF
TGCGCCAGCAGCTTGGAGAGGGCTGCGAGCTCCTACGAGCAGTACTTC
>NA|many|TRBJ2-3|TRBV5-1
CASSLERGDTDTQYF
TGCGCCAGCAGCTTGGAAAGGGGAGACACAGATACGCAGTATTTT
>TRBD2|NA|TRBJ2-1|TRBV6-5
CASSYSGTSGNEQFF
TGTGCCAGCAGTTACTCCGGGACTAGCGGCAATGAGCAGTTCTTC
>NA|NA|TRBJ2-1|TRBV24-1
CATSDFRGLEQFF
TGTGCCACCAGTGATTTCCGGGGTTTAGAGCAGTTCTTC
>NA|NA|TRBJ1-4|TRBV11-1
CASSFWANEKLFF
TGTGCCAGCAGCTTCTGGGCCAATGAAAAACTGTTTTTT
>TRBD1|NA|TRBJ2-6|TRBV7-9
CASISDRVTGANVLTF
TGTGCCAGCATATCTGACAGGGTAACCGGGGCCAACGTCCTGACTTTC
>NA|many|TRBJ2-7|TRBV5-1
CASSLGWTSTYEQYF
TGCGCCAGCAGCTTGGGTTGGACATCAACTTACGAGCAGTACTTC
>NA|many|TRBJ2-5|TRBV4-3
CASSQDLLGREETQYF
TGCGCCAGCAGCCAAGATCTTCTTGGCAGGGAAGAGACCCAGTACTTC
>TRBD1|NA|TRBJ2-2|TRBV10-3
CAISADRGPMGTGELFF
TGTGCCATCAGTGCCGACAGGGGTCCTATGGGGACCGGGGAGCTGTTTTTT